By its share, the clone carrying this TCR beta chain is medium-sized. No antigen is known for it. The source of the sample is a study of early T cells in non-severe SARS-CoV-2 infection. Study at large: RNA in bulk from unsorted whole blood was sequenced, and chains were unpaired. Study outcomes and limitations: Lookups in VDJdb leaned toward anti-spike CD8 responses and missed private and CD4 specificities.

The TCR library protocol attached unique molecular identifiers to the individual cDNA molecules. TCRdb reprocessed the 5' RACE reads via MiXCR and lists one record per CDR3 protein. The sample contains about 50,000 distinct CDR3 sequences, roughly an eighth of which appear only once. Germline V gene data show CDR1 as SGHRS and CDR2 as YFSETQ. This CDR3 region has 14 residues. Trimming shortened V by 0 bases and J by 6 bases, and 11 bases separated the two germline ends. The receptor was isolated from an adult who was a healthcare worker with PCR-confirmed SARS-CoV-2 infection or an uninfected control (not recorded which). The sample was whole blood. The rearrangement uses TRBV5-1 and TRBJ2-3, with no clear D. The CDR3 sequence is CASSLGGVRDTQYF. For the CDR3, the DNA is TGCGCCAGCAGCTTGGGTGGCGTAAGGGATACGCAGTATTTT.